This T cell receptor (beta chain) was profiled in a study of cytomegalovirus exposure and HLA in healthy donors. About the research overall: It was reported in a later analysis that the same platform had been used for the approximately 120 validation repertoires as for the roughly 710 first-cohort repertoires. General study results and limits: Listed as cytomegalovirus-associated were 164 TCR beta chains. Reports showed the classifier diagnosing cytomegalovirus status with high specificity and sensitivity.

The assay was immunoSEQ multiplex PCR, and TCRdb's table has in-frame clones only and misses some. The data show some 170,000 clones, approximately 86% seen once. Regarding this clone: The antigen remains undetermined.

The CDR3 has 15 amino acids. V lost 2 bases and J lost 1; bases outside the gene matches: 1. Germline V gives CDR1 SGHTA, CDR2 FQGNSA. This clonotype was obtained from a man between 18 and 29 years old in good health and CMV-seropositive. The source material was PBMCs. The V gene is TRBV7-2, the J gene TRBJ2-1, with 8 bases identical to TRBD1. CDR3 sequence (DNA): TGTGCCAGCAGCTTAACAGGGGGGTCCTACAATGAGCAGTTCTTC. It codes for CASSLTGGSYNEQFF.